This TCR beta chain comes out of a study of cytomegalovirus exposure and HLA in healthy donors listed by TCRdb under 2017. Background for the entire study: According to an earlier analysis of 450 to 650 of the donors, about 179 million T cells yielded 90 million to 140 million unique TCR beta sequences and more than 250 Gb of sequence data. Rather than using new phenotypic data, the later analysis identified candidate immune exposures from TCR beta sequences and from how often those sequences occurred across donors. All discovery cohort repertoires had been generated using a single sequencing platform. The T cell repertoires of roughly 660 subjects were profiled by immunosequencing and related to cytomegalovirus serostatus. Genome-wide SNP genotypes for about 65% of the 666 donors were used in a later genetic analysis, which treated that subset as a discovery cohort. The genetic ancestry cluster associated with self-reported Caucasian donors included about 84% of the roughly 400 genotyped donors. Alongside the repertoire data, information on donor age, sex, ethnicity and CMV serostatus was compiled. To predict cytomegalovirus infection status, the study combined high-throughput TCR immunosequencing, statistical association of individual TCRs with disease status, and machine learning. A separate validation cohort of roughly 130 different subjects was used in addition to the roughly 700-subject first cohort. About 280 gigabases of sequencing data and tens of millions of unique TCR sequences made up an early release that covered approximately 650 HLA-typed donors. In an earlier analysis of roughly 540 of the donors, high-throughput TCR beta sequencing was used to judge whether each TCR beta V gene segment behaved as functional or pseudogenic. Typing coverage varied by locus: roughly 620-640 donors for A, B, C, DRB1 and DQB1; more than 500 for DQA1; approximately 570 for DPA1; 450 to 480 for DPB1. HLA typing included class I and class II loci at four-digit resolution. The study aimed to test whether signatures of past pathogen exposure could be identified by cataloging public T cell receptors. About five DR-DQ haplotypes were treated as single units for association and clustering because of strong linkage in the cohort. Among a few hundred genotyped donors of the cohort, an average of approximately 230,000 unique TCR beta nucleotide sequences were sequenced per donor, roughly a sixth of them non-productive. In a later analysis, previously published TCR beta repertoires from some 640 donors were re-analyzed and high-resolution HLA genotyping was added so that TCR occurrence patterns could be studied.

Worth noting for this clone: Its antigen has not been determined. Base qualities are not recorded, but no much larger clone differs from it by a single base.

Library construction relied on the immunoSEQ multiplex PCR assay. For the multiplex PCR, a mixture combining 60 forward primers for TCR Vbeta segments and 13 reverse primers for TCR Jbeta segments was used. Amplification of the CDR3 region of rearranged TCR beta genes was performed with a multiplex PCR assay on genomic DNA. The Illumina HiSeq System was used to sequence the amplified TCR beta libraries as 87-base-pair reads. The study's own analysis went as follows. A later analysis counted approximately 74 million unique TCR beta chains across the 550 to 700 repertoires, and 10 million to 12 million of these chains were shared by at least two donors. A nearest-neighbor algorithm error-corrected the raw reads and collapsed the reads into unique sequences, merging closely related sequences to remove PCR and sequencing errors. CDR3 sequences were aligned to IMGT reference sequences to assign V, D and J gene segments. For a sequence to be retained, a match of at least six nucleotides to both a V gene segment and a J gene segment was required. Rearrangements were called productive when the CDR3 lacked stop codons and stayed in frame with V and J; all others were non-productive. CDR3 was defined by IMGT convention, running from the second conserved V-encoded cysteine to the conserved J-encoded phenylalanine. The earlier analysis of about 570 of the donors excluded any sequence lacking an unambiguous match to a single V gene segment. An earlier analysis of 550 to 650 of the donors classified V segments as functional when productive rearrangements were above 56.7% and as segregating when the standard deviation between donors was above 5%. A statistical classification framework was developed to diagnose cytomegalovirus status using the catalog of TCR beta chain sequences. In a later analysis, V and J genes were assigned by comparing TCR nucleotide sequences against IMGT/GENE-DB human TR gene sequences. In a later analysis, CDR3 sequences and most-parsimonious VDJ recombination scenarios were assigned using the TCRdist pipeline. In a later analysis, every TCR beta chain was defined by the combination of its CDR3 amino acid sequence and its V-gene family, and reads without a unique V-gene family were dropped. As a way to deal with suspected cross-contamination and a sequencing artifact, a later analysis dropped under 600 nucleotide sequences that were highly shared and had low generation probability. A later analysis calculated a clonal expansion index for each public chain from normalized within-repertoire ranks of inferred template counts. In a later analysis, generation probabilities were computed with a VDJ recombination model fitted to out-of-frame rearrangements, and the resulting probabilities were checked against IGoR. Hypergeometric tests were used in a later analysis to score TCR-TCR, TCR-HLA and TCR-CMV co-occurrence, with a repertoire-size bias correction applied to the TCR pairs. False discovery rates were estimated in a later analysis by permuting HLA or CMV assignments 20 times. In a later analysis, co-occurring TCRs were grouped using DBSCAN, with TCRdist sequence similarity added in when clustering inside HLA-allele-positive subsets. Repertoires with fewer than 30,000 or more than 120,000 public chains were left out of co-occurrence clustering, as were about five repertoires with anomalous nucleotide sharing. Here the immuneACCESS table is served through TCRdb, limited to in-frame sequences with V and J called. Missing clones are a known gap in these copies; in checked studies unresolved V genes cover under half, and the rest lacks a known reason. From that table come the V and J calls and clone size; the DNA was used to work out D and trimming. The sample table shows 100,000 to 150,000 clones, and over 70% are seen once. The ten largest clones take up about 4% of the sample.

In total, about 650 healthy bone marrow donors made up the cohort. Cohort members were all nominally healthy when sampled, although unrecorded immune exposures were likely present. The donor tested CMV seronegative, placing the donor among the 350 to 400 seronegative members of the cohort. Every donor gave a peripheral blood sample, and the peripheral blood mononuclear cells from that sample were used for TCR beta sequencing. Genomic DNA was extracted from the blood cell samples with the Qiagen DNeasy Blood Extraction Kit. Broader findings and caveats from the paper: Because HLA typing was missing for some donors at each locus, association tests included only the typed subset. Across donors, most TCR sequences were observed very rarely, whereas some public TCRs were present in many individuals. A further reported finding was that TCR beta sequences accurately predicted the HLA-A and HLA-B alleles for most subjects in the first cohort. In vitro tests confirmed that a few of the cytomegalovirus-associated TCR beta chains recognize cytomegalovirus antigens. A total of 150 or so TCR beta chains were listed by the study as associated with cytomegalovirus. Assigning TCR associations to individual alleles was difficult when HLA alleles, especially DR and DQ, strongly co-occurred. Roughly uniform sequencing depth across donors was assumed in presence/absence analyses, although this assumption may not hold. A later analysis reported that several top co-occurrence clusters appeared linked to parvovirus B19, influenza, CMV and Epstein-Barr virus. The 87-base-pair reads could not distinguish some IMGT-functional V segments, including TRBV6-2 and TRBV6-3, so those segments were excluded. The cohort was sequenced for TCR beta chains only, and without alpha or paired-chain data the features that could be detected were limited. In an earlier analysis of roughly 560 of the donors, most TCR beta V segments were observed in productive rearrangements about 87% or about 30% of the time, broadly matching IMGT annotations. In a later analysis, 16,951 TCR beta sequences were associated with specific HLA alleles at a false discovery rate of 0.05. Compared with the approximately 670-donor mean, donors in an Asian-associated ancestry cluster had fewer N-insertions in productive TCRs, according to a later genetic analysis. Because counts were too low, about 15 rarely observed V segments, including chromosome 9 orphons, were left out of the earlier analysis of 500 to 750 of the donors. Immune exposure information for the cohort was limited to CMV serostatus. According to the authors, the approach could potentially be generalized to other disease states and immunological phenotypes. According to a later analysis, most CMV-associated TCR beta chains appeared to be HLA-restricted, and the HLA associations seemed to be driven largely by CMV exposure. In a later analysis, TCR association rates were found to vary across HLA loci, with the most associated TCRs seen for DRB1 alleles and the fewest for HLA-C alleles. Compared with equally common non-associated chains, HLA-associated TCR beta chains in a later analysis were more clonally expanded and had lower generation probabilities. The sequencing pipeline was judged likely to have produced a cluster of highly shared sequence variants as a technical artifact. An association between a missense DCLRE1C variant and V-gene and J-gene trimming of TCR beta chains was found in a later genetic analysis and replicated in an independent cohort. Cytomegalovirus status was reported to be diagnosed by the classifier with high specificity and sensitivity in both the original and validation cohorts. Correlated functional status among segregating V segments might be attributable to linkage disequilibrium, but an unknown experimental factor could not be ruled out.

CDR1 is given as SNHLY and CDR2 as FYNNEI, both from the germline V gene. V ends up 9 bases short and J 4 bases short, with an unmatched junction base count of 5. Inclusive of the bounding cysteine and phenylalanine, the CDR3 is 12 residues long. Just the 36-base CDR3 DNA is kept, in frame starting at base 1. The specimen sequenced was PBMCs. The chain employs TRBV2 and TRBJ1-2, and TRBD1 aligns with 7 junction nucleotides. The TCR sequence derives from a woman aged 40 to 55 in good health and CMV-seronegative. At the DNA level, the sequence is TGTGCCAGGTCCGGGACAGTCTATGGCTACACCTTC. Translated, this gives CARSGTVYGYTF.